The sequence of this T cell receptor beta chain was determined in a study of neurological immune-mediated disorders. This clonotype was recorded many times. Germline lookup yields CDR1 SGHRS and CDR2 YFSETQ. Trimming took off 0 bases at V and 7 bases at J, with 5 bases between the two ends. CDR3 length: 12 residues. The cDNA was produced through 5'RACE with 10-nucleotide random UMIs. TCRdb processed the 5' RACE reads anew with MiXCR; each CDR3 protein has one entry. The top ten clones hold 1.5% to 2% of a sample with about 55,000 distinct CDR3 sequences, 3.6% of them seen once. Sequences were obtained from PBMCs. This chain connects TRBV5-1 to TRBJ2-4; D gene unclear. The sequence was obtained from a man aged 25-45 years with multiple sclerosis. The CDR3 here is CASSLAGNIQYF. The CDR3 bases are TGCGCCAGCAGCTTGGCCGGGAACATTCAGTACTTC.